The clone carrying this TCR beta chain was observed a handful of times. What it binds is not known. In the PCR, 60 Vbeta and 13 Jbeta primers were used. Here immunoSEQ multiplex PCR was the method, and the copy in TCRdb shows in-frame clones only, minus some. Of roughly 100,000 clones listed, roughly a tenth are singletons. The source of the sample is a study of cytomegalovirus exposure and HLA in healthy donors. The V gene end was trimmed by 3 bases and the J gene end by 6 bases; junction bases not matched to a gene: 12. There are 17 residues in the CDR3. CDR1 is SGDLS, CDR2 YYNGEE, per germline. Study outcomes and limitations: Sequencing likely generated an artifact that appeared as a cluster of highly shared sequence variants. Immune exposure data for these donors was limited to CMV serostatus.

This clonotype was sampled from a man in his forties or fifties in good health and CMV-seropositive. Sequencing input: PBMCs. The genes are TRBV9 and TRBJ1-1, with 12 bases aligning to TRBD1. CDR3 sequence: CASSEGDRGLSGAEAFF. CDR3 nucleotides: TGTGCCAGCAGCGAGGGGGACAGGGGGCTCTCAGGGGCTGAAGCTTTCTTT. Full variable domain (missing parts from reference TRBV9 and TRBJ1-1): DSGVTQTPKHLITATGQRVTLRCSPRSGDLSVYWYQQSLDQGLQFLIQYYNGEERAKGNILERFSAQQFPDLHSELNLSSLELGDSALYFCASSEGDRGLSGAEAFFGQGTRLTVV.